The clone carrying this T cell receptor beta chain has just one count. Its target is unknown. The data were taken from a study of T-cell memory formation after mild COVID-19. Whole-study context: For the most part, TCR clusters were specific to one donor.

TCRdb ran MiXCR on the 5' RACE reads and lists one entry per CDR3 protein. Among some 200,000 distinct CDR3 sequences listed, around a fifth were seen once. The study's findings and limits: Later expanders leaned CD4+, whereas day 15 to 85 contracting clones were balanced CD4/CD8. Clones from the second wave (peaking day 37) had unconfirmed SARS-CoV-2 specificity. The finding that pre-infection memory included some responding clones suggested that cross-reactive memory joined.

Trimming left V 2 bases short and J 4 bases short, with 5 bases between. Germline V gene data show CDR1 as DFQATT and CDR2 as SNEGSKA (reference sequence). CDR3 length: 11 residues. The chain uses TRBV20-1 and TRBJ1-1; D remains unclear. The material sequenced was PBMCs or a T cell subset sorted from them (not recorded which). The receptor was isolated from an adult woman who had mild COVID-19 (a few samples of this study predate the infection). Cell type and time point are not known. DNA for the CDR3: TGCAGTGCTAGAATGTCCACTGAAGCTTTCTTT. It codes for CSARMSTEAFF.